This T cell receptor (beta chain) originates from a study of T cells in Graves' hyperthyroidism and ophthalmopathy. V gave up 3 bases and J gave up 7 bases, with 22 bases separating them. The CDR3 covers 15 residues. The germline gives CDR1 SQVTM, CDR2 ANQGSEA. The cohort's ophthalmopathy patients, a group with duration under 3 months, had a Clinical Activity Score of at least 3 and a NOSPECS grade of at least 4. Study-level points and caveats: The model forecast ophthalmopathy, anticipating it by a median about 6.5 months before onset. Peripheral blood also featured most of the thyroid clonotypes expanded above 0.001.

Researchers took RNA transcripts and amplified the TCR beta CDR3 regions from them. With the HTBI primer set, the TCR CDR3 went through a first round of RT-PCR. TCRdb fed the multiplex PCR reads into MiXCR, producing one record per CDR3 protein. The sample records 500,000 to 650,000 distinct CDR3 sequences, around 13% being singletons. Turning to this clonotype: Its specificity is not known.

The chain carries TRBV29-1 and TRBJ2-7; D is perhaps TRBD1 or TRBD2 (5 bases each). The TCR sequence derives from a woman aged 45 to 65 with Graves' ophthalmopathy. Sequencing was done on a sample of blood. CDR3: CSVETVIGDLWEQYF. DNA of the CDR3: TGCAGCGTTGAGACCGTCATAGGGGACCTTTGGGAGCAGTACTTC.